This T cell receptor beta chain was sequenced for a study of T cell responses to AZD1222 COVID-19 vaccine. Turning to this clone: Its antigen is still unknown.

Study outcomes and limitations: Spike was spanned by vaccine-associated CD4 TCRs, with dominance at 160-218 and 743-854.

Germline V lookup: CDR1 MDHEN, CDR2 SYDVKM. V lost 5 bases and J lost 3; bases outside the gene matches: 6. The CDR3 contains 15 residues. Sequencing used immunoSEQ multiplex PCR; TCRdb keeps in-frame clones, though not all of them. There are tens of thousands of clones in the sample; 70% to 80% occur only once, and about 21% lies in the top ten. Specimen: peripheral blood, collected on day 0 of AZD1222 vaccination. The receptor's source is an adult in good health. The V call is TRBV28, the J call TRBJ1-5; the match to TRBD1 covers 8 bases. In DNA form, the CDR3 reads TGTGCCAGCAGTATCGCAGGGGGCCCCAATCAGCCCCAGCATTTT. Its protein is CASSIAGGPNQPQHF.